The 10 T cell receptor beta chains listed next were all sequenced from one sample in a study of blood T cell repertoires in COVID-19. TCRdb's copy holds only in-frame clones and misses some; the assay was immunoSEQ multiplex PCR. The sample carries approximately 230,000 clones, about 90% recorded once. The sample was peripheral blood. The receptor set was obtained from a man older than 75 with acute or convalescent COVID-19.

A word on this clone: An end of the junction does not agree with germline; a read error may underlie this. The genes are TRBV19 and TRBJ2-1, with unresolved D. Germline V CDR1 and CDR2: LNHDA, SQIVND (reference sequence). The CDR3 totals 13 residues. The DNA for the CDR3 is TGTGCCAGTAGTATGGGCAGGTACAGTGAGCAGTTCTTC. This sequence encodes CASSMGRYSEQFF.

V usage is TRBV10-3 and J usage is TRBJ1-5; TRBD1 matches at 9 bases. This CDR3 spans 14 amino acids. Germline loops: CDR1 ENHRY, CDR2 SYGVKD. V was clipped by 6 bases and J by 5 bases; unmatched bases: 5. The CDR3 DNA reads as TGTGCCATCAGGGCGGACAGGGGAGATCAGCCCCAGCATTTT. Translated, it gives CAIRADRGDQPQHF.

This chain links TRBV4-1 with TRBJ1-6; D gene ambiguous. Trimming shortened V by 0 bases and J by 14 bases, and 11 bases separated the two germline ends. The CDR3 contains 13 residues. From germline, CDR1 is MGHRA and CDR2 YSYEKL. Written as DNA, the CDR3 is TGCGCCAGCAGCCAAGATGCCGGTCGGGCCCTCCACTTT. Encoded protein: CASSQDAGRALHF.

The chain combines TRBV29-1 with TRBJ2-5, with 11 bases aligning to TRBD2. Losses at the gene ends were 6 bases for V and 2 bases for J; bases not matched to a gene: 2. The CDR3 contains 13 residues. Germline assignment: CDR1 SQVTM and CDR2 ANQGSEA. CDR3 sequence: CSVGTSGQETQYF. CDR3 in DNA: TGCAGCGTAGGGACTAGCGGTCAAGAGACCCAGTACTTC.

The rearrangement uses TRBV2 and TRBJ1-2, with D unclear. The V end was cut by 4 bases, the J end by 6 bases, with 33 bases between. CDR3 size: 20 residues. CDR1 and CDR2 (germline): SNHLY, FYNNEI. CDR3: CASSVGRVIARPGLKDGYTF. The CDR3 DNA sequence: TGTGCCAGCAGTGTGGGAAGGGTTATCGCCCGACCGGGGTTAAAGGATGGCTACACCTTC.

The V call is TRBV19, the J call TRBJ2-1; the D gene is possibly TRBD2 (6 bases). In germline, CDR1 is LNHDA, CDR2 SQIVND (reference sequence). The CDR3 totals 14 residues. The germline V and J ends were trimmed by 5 bases and 5 bases, with 13 bases remaining between them. CDR3 protein: CASSPRLENNEQFF. CDR3 nucleotide sequence: TGTGCCAGTAGTCCCAGACTAGAGAACAATGAGCAGTTCTTC.

This clone was counted once. This rearrangement joins TRBV7-2 to TRBJ2-3; maybe TRBD2 (6 bases). The CDR3 loop spans 14 amino acids. Germline CDR1 is SGHTA and CDR2 is FQGNSA. Trimming cost V 6 bases and J 5 bases, with 15 bases left between them. The CDR3, as DNA: TGTGCCAGCAGGACGGGACTGGGCAAAGATACGCAGTATTTT. Translated, it gives CASRTGLGKDTQYF.

The V gene is TRBV27, the J gene TRBJ2-7, with a weak D call TRBD2 (6 bases). The CDR3 sequence is 14 residues long. Germline V gene sequence: CDR1 MNHEY, CDR2 SMNVEV (reference sequence). V shed 1 base and J shed 3 bases, with 10 bases lying between them. The CDR3 DNA reads TGTGCCAGCAGTTTATGGACTAACAGCTACGAGCAGTACTTC. Translation: CASSLWTNSYEQYF.

The chain links TRBV7-8 to TRBJ2-3, with 9 nucleotides matching TRBD1. CDR3 length: 17 amino acids. After removal of 7 bases from V and 4 bases from J, the junction contained 15 bases not matched to a gene. Per the germline V gene, CDR1 is SGHVS and CDR2 is FQNEAQ. The CDR3 DNA follows: TGTGCCAGCACCCTGACAGGGGGGGTGTCTTCTCCAGATACGCAGTATTTT. Protein product: CASTLTGGVSSPDTQYF. Supplemented by reference TRBV7-8 and TRBJ2-3, the full variable domain reads GAGVSQSPRYKVAKRGQDVALRCDPISGHVSLFWYQQALGQGPEFLTYFQNEAQLDKSGLPSDRFFAERPEGSVSTLKIQRTQQEDSAVYLCASTLTGGVSSPDTQYFGPGTRLTVL.

The genes are TRBV5-8 and TRBJ1-5; 7 nucleotides match TRBD1. Germline CDR1 reads SGHTS; CDR2 reads YDEGEE. The ends lost 2 bases at V and 5 bases at J; junction bases unmatched: 7. CDR3 size: 15 residues. This CDR3 is CASSFKEGGYQPQHF. The CDR3 DNA reads as TGTGCCAGCAGCTTCAAAGAAGGGGGCTATCAGCCCCAGCATTTT.